The present entry profiles one T cell receptor (beta chain) with its context. What it binds is unknown. The sample belongs to a study of T cells in pancreatic ductal adenocarcinoma. Broader study findings: Compared with tumor, blood showed more total productive templates and about 8-fold more clonotypes.

This CDR3 comprises 15 residues. Deletions cut 4 bases from V and 4 bases from J, with 15 bases between. From germline, CDR1 is SEHNR and CDR2 FQNEAQ (reference sequence). No neoadjuvant therapy was given to the selected pancreatic ductal adenocarcinoma patients before their surgery. The table came from immunoSEQ multiplex PCR; TCRdb's copy has only in-frame clones and leaves some out. The data hold more than 15,000 clones, with about 90% observed a single time. The sequenced material came from PBMCs. The source of this sequence is a human donor with pancreatic ductal adenocarcinoma. J is TRBJ2-3 and V is TRBV7-9; TRBD1 is a possible D gene (6 bases). The CDR3 sequence: CASSYQNRVPDTQYF. The CDR3 coding sequence is TGTGCCAGCAGCTACCAGAACAGGGTCCCAGATACGCAGTATTTT.